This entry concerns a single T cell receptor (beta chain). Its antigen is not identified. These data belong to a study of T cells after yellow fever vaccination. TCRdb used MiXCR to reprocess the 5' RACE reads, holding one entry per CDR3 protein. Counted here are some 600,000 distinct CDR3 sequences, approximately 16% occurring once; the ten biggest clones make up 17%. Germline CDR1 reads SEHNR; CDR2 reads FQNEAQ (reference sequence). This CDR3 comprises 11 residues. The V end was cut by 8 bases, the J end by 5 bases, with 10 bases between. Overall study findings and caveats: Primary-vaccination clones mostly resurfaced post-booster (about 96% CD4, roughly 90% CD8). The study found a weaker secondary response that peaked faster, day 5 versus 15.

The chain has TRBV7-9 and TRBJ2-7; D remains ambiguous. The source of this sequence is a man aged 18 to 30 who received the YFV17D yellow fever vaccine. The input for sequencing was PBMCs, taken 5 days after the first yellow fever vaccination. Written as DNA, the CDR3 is TGTGCCAGCGGTGACTTGGACGAGCAGTACTTC. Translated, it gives CASGDLDEQYF.